These 10 T cell receptor beta chains originate from one sample sequenced in a study of cytomegalovirus exposure and HLA in healthy donors. The PCR was carried out with 60 Vbeta primers and 13 Jbeta primers. Profiled with immunoSEQ multiplex PCR; TCRdb holds only in-frame clones, not every one. The sample has 150,000 to 170,000 clones, about 84% seen once. The source material was PBMCs. The receptors were sampled from a woman aged 40 to 50 in good health and CMV-seropositive.

The rearrangement joins TRBV5-4 to TRBJ2-2, with TRBD2 identical over 8 bases. The germline gives CDR1 SGHNT, CDR2 YYREEE (reference sequence). The V and J ends lost 0 bases and 5 bases, in that order; junction bases with no gene match: 0. The CDR3 extends over 14 amino acids. CDR3 coding DNA: TGTGCCAGCAGCTTGGCGGGAGGGACCGGGGAGCTGTTTTTT. Translation gives CASSLAGGTGELFF.

The J gene is TRBJ2-1, the V gene TRBV5-1; no firm D call. The V gene lost 4 bases and the J gene lost 0 bases, with 11 bases spanning the gap. The CDR3 has 15 amino acids. CDR1 SGHRS and CDR2 YFSETQ come from the germline V gene. The CDR3 is CASSRFADSYNEQFF. The CDR3 region has the DNA TGCGCCAGCAGCCGGTTCGCGGACTCCTACAATGAGCAGTTCTTC.

The V and J genes are TRBV10-1 and TRBJ2-4, with a weak D call TRBD2 (7 bases). V lost 6 bases to trimming and J lost 10 bases, with 25 bases between them. CDR1 is WNHNN and CDR2 is SYGVQD in the germline V gene (reference sequence). The length of the CDR3 is 16 residues. CDR3 region: CASRSKSGGVGLIQYF. The CDR3 DNA is TGCGCCAGCAGGAGTAAGTCGGGGGGCGTGGGGCTAATTCAGTACTTC.

CDR3 amino acids: CASSPGTSYNEQFF. The CDR3 coding sequence is TGTGCCAGCAGCCCGGGTACCTCCTACAATGAGCAGTTCTTC. The chain is built from TRBV9 and TRBJ2-1; no clear D. The ends were cut back, 4 bases at V and 0 bases at J, with 8 bases in the middle. This CDR3 has 14 amino acids. Germline-derived CDR1 and CDR2 are SGDLS and YYNGEE.

This clone was seen more than once but under ten times. The rearrangement joins TRBV27 to TRBJ2-5; 10 bases agree with TRBD2. V gave up 5 bases and J gave up 2 bases; unmatched junction bases: 2. The CDR3 spans 14 residues. Germline V lookup: CDR1 MNHEY, CDR2 SMNVEV (reference sequence). In nucleotides, the CDR3 is TGTGCCAGCAGTGGACTAGCGGCACAAGAGACCCAGTACTTC. This encodes CASSGLAAQETQYF.

CDR3 amino acids: CASSLAAMTGTTNYGYTF. CDR3 DNA sequence: TGTGCCAGCAGCTTAGCCGCCATGACAGGGACAACTAACTATGGCTACACCTTC. The chain employs TRBV11-2 and TRBJ1-2; 7 bases fit TRBD1. The CDR3 runs to 18 residues. CDR1 and CDR2 from the germline V gene are SGHAT and FQNNGV. The junction had 11 bases not matched to a gene; V was cut back by 1 base and J by 0 bases.

The chain combines TRBV19 with TRBJ2-1; TRBD2 matches at 8 bases. V lost 9 bases to trimming and J lost 9 bases; unmatched junction nucleotides: 7. The CDR3 is 12 amino acids. CDR1 and CDR2 from the germline V gene are LNHDA and SQIVND (reference sequence). CDR3 in DNA: TGTGCCAGCCGAAGAGCGGGAGTTGAGCAGTTCTTC. This gives the protein CASRRAGVEQFF.

The chain couples TRBV30 to TRBJ2-7; 7 bases fit TRBD2. The germline gives CDR1 GTSNPN, CDR2 SVGIG (reference sequence). CDR3 size: 14 residues. Germline trimming cut 8 bases from V and 3 bases from J; bases unmatched to any gene: 13. The CDR3 DNA reads TGTGCCGGAAAGCAGCGGGAAAGTTTCTACGAGCAGTACTTC. This translates into CAGKQRESFYEQYF.

The V call is TRBV4-1, the J call TRBJ2-1; D is possibly TRBD1 (5 bases). V lost 0 bases and J lost 9, with 9 bases in between. Germline CDR1 reads MGHRA; CDR2 reads YSYEKL. The CDR3 totals 13 residues. CDR3: CASSQDDRTEQFF. The CDR3 DNA follows: TGCGCCAGCAGCCAAGATGACAGAACTGAGCAGTTCTTC.

The V gene is TRBV18, the J gene TRBJ2-1, with D unclear. This CDR3 is built from 14 residues. Trimming took 3 bases from V and 6 from J, leaving 12 bases between them. CDR1 is KGHSH and CDR2 is LQKENI in the germline V gene. As DNA, the CDR3 is TGTGCCAGCTCACCCGACTTGGCGGTCAATGAGCAGTTCTTC. Translation gives CASSPDLAVNEQFF. Full variable domain (rest looked up from reference TRBV18 and TRBJ2-1): NAGVMQNPRHLVRRRGQEARLRCSPMKGHSHVYWYRQLPEEGLKFMVYLQKENIIDESGMPKERFSAEFPKEGPSILRIQQVVRGDSAAYFCASSPDLAVNEQFFGPGTRLTVL.